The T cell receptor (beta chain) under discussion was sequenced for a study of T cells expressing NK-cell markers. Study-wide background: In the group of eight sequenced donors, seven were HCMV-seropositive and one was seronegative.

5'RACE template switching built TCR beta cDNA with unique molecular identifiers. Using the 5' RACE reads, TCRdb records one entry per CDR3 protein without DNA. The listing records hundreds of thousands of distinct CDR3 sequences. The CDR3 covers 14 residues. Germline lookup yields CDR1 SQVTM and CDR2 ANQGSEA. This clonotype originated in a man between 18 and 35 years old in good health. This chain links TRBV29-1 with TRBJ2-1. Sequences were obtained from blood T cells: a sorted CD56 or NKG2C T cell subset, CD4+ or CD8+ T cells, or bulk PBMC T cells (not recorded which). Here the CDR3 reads CSVEARGSYNEQFF.